Below are 14 T cell receptor beta chains sequenced from a single sample in a study of cytomegalovirus exposure and HLA in healthy donors. PCR used 60 Vbeta primers and 13 Jbeta primers. The repertoire was sequenced with immunoSEQ multiplex PCR; TCRdb's copy has only in-frame clones and lacks some. The table shows 150,000 to 200,000 clones, with about three quarters occurring only once. The specimen was PBMCs. The receptors come from a man aged 35-49 years in good health and CMV-seronegative.

This chain links TRBV6-5 with TRBJ1-5; D uncertain. Germline assignment: CDR1 MNHEY and CDR2 SVGAGI. The V end was cut by 6 bases, the J end by 5 bases, with 5 bases between. The CDR3 totals 11 residues. The CDR3 reads CASSLHQPQHF. For the CDR3, the DNA is TGTGCCAGCAGCCTTCATCAGCCCCAGCATTTT.

This clone has just one count. The CDR3 DNA reads as TGCGCCAGCAGCTTGGACCGACAGGGGAACACTGAAGCTTTCTTT. Its protein is CASSLDRQGNTEAFF. V and J are TRBV5-1 and TRBJ1-1; the match to TRBD1 covers 7 bases. The CDR3 totals 15 residues. Trimming cost V 0 bases and J 1 base; bases outside gene matches: 3. The V gene's germline CDR1 is SGHRS and CDR2 YFSETQ.

The chain links TRBV13 to TRBJ1-1; tentatively, D is TRBD1 (5 bases). V lost 2 bases and J lost 4, with 8 bases in between. In germline, CDR1 is PRHDT, CDR2 FYEKMQ (reference sequence). This CDR3 has 13 amino acids. CDR3 sequence reads: CASSLQGITEAFF. CDR3 sequence (DNA): TGTGCCAGCAGCTTACAGGGCATCACTGAAGCTTTCTTT.

This chain joins TRBV11-2 and TRBJ2-7; D is possibly TRBD2 (5 bases). In germline, CDR1 is SGHAT, CDR2 FQNNGV. V dropped 5 bases and J dropped 5 bases, with 16 bases sitting between them. The CDR3 is 14 amino acids. CDR3 sequence reads: CASSPKGRGNEQYF. CDR3 nucleotides: TGTGCCAGCAGCCCCAAAGGTAGAGGGAACGAGCAGTACTTC. Full variable domain (missing parts from reference TRBV11-2 and TRBJ2-7): EAGVAQSPRYKIIEKRQSVAFWCNPISGHATLYWYQQILGQGPKLLIQFQNNGVVDDSQLPKDRFSAERLKGVDSTLKIQPAKLEDSAVYLCASSPKGRGNEQYFGPGTRLTVT.

This chain uses TRBV10-3 with TRBJ1-1; 7 nucleotides match TRBD1. V lost 3 bases, J lost 0 bases, and 4 bases stayed unmatched. The CDR3 extends over 15 amino acids. Per germline, CDR1 ENHRY and CDR2 SYGVKD. The CDR3 DNA reads as TGTGCCATCAGTGACCCGACAGGGTTGAACACTGAAGCTTTCTTT. This sequence encodes CAISDPTGLNTEAFF.

V usage is TRBV6-5 and J usage is TRBJ2-7; 9 bases align to TRBD2. The DNA end favors TRBJ2-1, so the J call may be wrong. Germline-derived CDR1 and CDR2 are MNHEY and SVGAGI. This CDR3 region has 16 residues. CDR3 coding DNA: TGTGCCAGCAGTTACTCTGGCGGGAGGGCTTACAATGAGCAGTTCTTC. The encoded protein is CASSYSGGRAYNEQFF.

The chain couples TRBV7-8 to TRBJ1-1; D ambiguous. The V end was cut by 1 base, the J end by 10 bases, with 19 bases between. This CDR3 has 15 amino acids. CDR1 SGHVS and CDR2 FQNEAQ come from the germline V gene. The CDR3 loop is CASSLDRFGSTSAFF. The CDR3 DNA reads TGTGCCAGCAGCTTAGATAGGTTCGGGTCGACTTCAGCTTTCTTT.

The J gene is TRBJ2-6, the V gene TRBV7-2, with D unclear. V gave up 5 bases and J gave up 0 bases, with 8 bases separating them. Germline V gene sequence: CDR1 SGHTA, CDR2 FQGNSA. The CDR3 is 15 amino acids. This chain's CDR3 is CASSHYSSGANVLTF. As DNA, the CDR3 is TGTGCCAGCAGCCACTATAGCTCTGGGGCCAACGTCCTGACTTTC.

The V call is TRBV19, the J call TRBJ2-1; 9 bases align to TRBD2. V shed 10 bases, J shed 7 bases, and the junction held 8 bases outside the gene matches. The CDR3 has 13 amino acids. Germline assignment: CDR1 LNHDA and CDR2 SQIVND (reference sequence). As DNA, the CDR3 is TGTGCCACCCGGGCTAGCGGGACGAATGAGCAGTTCTTC. Translated, it gives CATRASGTNEQFF.

The chain recombines TRBV7-2 with TRBJ1-5, with a tentative D call TRBD1 (5 bases). This CDR3 has 14 residues. Per the germline V gene, CDR1 is SGHTA and CDR2 is FQGNSA. Trimming pared 5 bases from V and 1 base from J, leaving 9 bases between. Written as DNA, the CDR3 is TGTGCCAGCAGCCCCCGACAGAGCAATCAGCCCCAGCATTTT. Amino acids: CASSPRQSNQPQHF.

V gene TRBV29-1 combines with J gene TRBJ1-2; tentatively, D is TRBD1 (6 bases). V was shortened by 6 bases and J by 5 bases, with 16 bases between the two germline ends. Germline V gene lookup returns CDR1 SQVTM and CDR2 ANQGSEA. The CDR3 spans 13 residues. The CDR3 DNA reads as TGCAGCGTCGCGATAAACAGGGAATATGGCTACACCTTC. Residues: CSVAINREYGYTF.

The rearrangement joins TRBV5-4 to TRBJ2-1; TRBD2 aligns across 13 bases. The CDR3 consists of 17 residues. Germline CDR1 reads SGHNT; CDR2 reads YYREEE (reference sequence). V shed 4 bases and J 6 bases; nucleotides not matched to a gene: 10. The CDR3 DNA reads TGTGCCAGCAGCCCCGGGACTAGCGGGAAGGGGGGCAATGAGCAGTTCTTC. It encodes CASSPGTSGKGGNEQFF.

Only one count was recorded for this clone. The chain has TRBV9 and TRBJ2-3, with 7 bases identical to TRBD1. The CDR3 sequence is 14 residues long. The germline CDR1 and CDR2 sequences are SGDLS and YYNGEE. V shed 3 bases, J shed 3 bases, and the junction held 4 bases outside the gene matches. CDR3 loop: CASSARQGTDTQYF. The CDR3 nucleotides are TGTGCCAGCAGCGCCAGACAGGGAACAGATACGCAGTATTTT.

The V gene is TRBV19, the J gene TRBJ1-1, with D hard to call. Germline lookup yields CDR1 LNHDA and CDR2 SQIVND (reference sequence). The V gene lost 3 bases and the J gene lost 2 bases, with 7 bases spanning the gap. This CDR3 has 13 amino acids. The CDR3: CASSIYRNTEAFF. In nucleotides, the CDR3 is TGTGCCAGTAGTATTTACAGAAACACTGAAGCTTTCTTT.